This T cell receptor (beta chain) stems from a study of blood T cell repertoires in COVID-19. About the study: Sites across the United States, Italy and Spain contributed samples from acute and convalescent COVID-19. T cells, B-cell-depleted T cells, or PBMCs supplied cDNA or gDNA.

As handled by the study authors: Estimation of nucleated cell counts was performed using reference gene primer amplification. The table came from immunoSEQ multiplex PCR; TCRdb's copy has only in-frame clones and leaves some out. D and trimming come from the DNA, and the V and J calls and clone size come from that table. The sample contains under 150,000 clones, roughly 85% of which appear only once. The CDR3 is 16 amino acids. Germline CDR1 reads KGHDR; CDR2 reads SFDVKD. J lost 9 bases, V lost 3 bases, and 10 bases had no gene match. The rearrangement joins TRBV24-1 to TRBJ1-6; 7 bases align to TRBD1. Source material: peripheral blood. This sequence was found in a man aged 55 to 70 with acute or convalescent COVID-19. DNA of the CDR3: TGTGCCACCAGTGATCCTAGGACAGGTTTAACTTCACCCCTCCACTTT. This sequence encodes CATSDPRTGLTSPLHF.